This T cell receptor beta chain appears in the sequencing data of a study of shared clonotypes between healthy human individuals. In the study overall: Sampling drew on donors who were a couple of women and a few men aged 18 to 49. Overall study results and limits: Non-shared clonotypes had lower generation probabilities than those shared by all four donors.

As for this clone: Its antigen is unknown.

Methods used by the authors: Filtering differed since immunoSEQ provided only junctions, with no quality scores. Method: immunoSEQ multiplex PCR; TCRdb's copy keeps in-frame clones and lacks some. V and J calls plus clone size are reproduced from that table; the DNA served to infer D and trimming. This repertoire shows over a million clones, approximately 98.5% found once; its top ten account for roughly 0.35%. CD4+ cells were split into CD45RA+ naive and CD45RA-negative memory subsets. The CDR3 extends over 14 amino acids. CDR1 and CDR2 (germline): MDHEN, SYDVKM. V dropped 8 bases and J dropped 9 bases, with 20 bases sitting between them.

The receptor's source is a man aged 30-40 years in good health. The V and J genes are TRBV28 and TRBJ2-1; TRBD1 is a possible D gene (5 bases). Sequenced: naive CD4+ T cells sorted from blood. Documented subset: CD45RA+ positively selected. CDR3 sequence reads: CASHLGPPTSEQFF. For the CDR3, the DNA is TGTGCCAGCCATTTGGGGCCCCCCACGAGTGAGCAGTTCTTC. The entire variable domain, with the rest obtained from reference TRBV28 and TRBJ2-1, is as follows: DVKVTQSSRYLVKRTGEKVFLECVQDMDHENMFWYRQDPGLGLRLIYFSYDVKMKEKGDIPEGYSVSREKKERFSLILESASTNQTSMYLCASHLGPPTSEQFFGPGTRLTVL.